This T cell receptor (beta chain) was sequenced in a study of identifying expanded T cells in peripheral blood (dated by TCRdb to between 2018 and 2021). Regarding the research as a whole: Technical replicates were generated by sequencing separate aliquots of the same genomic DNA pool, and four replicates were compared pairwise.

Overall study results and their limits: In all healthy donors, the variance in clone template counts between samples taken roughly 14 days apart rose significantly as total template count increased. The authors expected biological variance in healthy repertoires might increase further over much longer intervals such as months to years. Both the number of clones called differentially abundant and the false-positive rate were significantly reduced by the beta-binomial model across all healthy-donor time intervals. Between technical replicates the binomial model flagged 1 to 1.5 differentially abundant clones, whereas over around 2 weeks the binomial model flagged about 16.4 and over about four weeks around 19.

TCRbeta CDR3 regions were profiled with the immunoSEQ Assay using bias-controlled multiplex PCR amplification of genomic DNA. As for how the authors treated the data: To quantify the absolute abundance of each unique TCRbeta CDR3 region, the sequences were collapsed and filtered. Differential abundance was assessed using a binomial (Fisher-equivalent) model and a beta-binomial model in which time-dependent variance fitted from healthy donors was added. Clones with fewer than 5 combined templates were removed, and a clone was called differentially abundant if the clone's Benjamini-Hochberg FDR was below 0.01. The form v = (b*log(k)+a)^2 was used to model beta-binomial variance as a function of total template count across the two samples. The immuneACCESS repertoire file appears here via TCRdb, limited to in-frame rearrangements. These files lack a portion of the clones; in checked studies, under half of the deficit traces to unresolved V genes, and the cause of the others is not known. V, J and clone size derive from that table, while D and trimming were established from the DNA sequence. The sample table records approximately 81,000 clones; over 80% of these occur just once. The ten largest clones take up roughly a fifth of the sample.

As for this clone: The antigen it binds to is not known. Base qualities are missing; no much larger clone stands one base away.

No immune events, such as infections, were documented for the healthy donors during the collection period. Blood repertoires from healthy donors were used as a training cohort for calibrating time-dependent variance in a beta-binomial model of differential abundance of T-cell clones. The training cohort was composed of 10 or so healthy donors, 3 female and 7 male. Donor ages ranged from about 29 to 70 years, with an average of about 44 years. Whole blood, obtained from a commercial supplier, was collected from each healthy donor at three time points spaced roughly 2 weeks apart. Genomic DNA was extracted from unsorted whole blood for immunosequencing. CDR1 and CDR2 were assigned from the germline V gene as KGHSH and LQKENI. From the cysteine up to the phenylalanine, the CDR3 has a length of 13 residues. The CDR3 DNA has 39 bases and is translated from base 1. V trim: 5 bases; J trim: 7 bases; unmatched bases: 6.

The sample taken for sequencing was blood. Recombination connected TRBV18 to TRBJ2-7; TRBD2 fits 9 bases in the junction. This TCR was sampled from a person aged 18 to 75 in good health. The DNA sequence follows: TGTGCCAGCTCAGCCGGGACTAGCAGTGAGCAGTACTTC. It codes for CASSAGTSSEQYF.